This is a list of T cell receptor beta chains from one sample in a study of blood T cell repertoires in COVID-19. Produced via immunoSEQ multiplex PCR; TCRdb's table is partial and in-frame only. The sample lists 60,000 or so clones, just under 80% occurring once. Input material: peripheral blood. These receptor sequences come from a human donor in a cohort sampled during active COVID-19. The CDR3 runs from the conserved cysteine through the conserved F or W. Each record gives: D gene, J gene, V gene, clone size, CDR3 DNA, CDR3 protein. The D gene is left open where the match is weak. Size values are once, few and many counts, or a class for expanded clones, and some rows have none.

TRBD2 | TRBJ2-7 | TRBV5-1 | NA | TGCGCCAGCAGCGGATCCGGGACTAGCGGCTCCTACGAGCAGTACTTC | CASSGSGTSGSYEQYF
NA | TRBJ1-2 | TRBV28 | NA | TGTGCCGGACAAAGACGGGACTATGGCTACACCTTC | CAGQRRDYGYTF
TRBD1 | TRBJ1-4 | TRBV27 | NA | TGTGCCAGCAGTTTTATAGGGGGCGATGAAAAACTGTTTTTT | CASSFIGGDEKLFF
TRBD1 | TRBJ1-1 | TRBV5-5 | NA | TGTGCCAGCAGCTCGTGGACAGGGAGGGACACTGAAGCTTTCTTT | CASSSWTGRDTEAFF
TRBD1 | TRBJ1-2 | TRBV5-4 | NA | TGTGCCAGCAGCACCGGGACAGGGACCTATGGCTACACCTTC | CASSTGTGTYGYTF
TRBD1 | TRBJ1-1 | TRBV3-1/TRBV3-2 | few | TGTGCCAGCAGGCTGGGGACAGGAGGAGACACTGAAGCTTTCTTT | CASRLGTGGDTEAFF
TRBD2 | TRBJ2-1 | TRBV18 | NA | TGTGCCAGCTCCCTAGCTGGACTAGCTGATAATGAGCAGTTCTTC | CASSLAGLADNEQFF
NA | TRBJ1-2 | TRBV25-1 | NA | TGTGCCAGCTCTATCGGGGACTATGGCTACACCTTC | CASSIGDYGYTF
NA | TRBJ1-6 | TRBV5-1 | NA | TGCGCCAGCGGACGGGACGCCGGAGGGGATTCACCCCTCCACTTT | CASGRDAGGDSPLHF
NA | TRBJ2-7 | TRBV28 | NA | TGTGCCAGCAGAGGGTTATGGGGAGTAGGTTACGAGCAGTACTTC | CASRGLWGVGYEQYF
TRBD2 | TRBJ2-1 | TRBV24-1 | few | TGTGCCACCAGTGACTCCACTAGCGGGGGGTCCTACAATGAGCAGTTCTTC | CATSDSTSGGSYNEQFF